Below are 18 T cell receptor beta chains sequenced from a single sample in a study of shared clonotypes between healthy human individuals. Produced via immunoSEQ multiplex PCR; TCRdb's table is partial and in-frame only. Among about 600,000 clones listed, around 97% were seen once. The specimen sequenced was naive CD4+ T cells sorted from blood. Subset of the sample: CD45RA+ positively selected. All receptors come from a woman in her thirties in good health.

The V and J genes are TRBV18 and TRBJ2-2; 9 nucleotides align to TRBD2. V lost 6 bases and J lost 2; bases outside the gene matches: 7. The CDR3 has 16 residues. CDR1 is KGHSH, CDR2 LQKENI, per germline. The CDR3 nucleotides are TGTGCCAGCTCGCGGAGACTAGCGGAAAACACCGGGGAGCTGTTTTTT. Translated, it gives CASSRRLAENTGELFF. The full variable domain, with the rest looked up from reference TRBV18 and TRBJ2-2, is NAGVMQNPRHLVRRRGQEARLRCSPMKGHSHVYWYRQLPEEGLKFMVYLQKENIIDESGMPKERFSAEFPKEGPSILRIQQVVRGDSAAYFCASSRRLAENTGELFFGEGSRLTVL.

CDR3 nucleotides: TGTGCCAGCAGCCCGAGGGACTCGACAGCCTACGAGCAGTACTTC. It specifies CASSPRDSTAYEQYF. The chain uses TRBV7-8 and TRBJ2-7; a weak D match, TRBD2 (6 bases). Germline V lookup: CDR1 SGHVS, CDR2 FQNEAQ. There are 15 residues in the CDR3. V gave up 5 bases and J gave up 2 bases, with 16 bases separating them.

The V and J genes are TRBV5-5 and TRBJ2-6; D gene unclear. Trimming took 0 bases from V and 0 from J, leaving 4 bases between them. From germline, CDR1 is SGHKS and CDR2 YYEKEE (reference sequence). This CDR3 comprises 15 residues. CDR3 DNA sequence: TGTGCCAGCAGCTTGGGTCACTCTGGGGCCAACGTCCTGACTTTC. This gives the protein CASSLGHSGANVLTF.

The CDR3, as DNA: TGTGCCAGCAGCGTAGTAGGCACTGCCTCTGGAAACACCATATATTTT. It translates to CASSVVGTASGNTIYF. The chain is built from TRBV9 and TRBJ1-3; D is unresolved. V gave up 0 bases and J gave up 0 bases, with 10 bases separating them. The length of the CDR3 is 16 residues. Germline CDR1 reads SGDLS; CDR2 reads YYNGEE.

The chain combines TRBV5-1 with TRBJ2-3; the D gene is possibly TRBD2 (7 bases). This CDR3 contains 15 residues. The V gene's germline CDR1 is SGHRS and CDR2 YFSETQ. Trimming removed 0 bases from V and 2 bases from J, with 10 bases in between. The CDR3 region has the DNA TGCGCCAGCAGCTTGGCGGGGGGCTTCACAGATACGCAGTATTTT. This sequence encodes CASSLAGGFTDTQYF.

This chain links TRBV27 with TRBJ1-1; D unclear. Trimming took 5 bases from V and 0 from J, leaving 19 bases between them. Per the germline V gene, CDR1 is MNHEY and CDR2 is SMNVEV (reference sequence). CDR3 length: 17 amino acids. CDR3 in amino acids: CASSSRGRFIVNTEAFF. The DNA for the CDR3 is TGTGCCAGCAGTAGTCGTGGCCGGTTTATAGTGAACACTGAAGCTTTCTTT.

The chain recombines TRBV6-1 with TRBJ1-5, with D possibly being TRBD1 (5 bases). The V and J ends lost 8 bases and 1 base respectively, with 15 bases between them. From germline, CDR1 is MNHNS and CDR2 SASEGT. CDR3 length: 15 residues. In DNA form, the CDR3 reads TGTGCCAGCCTCAGTCCCAGGGTAAGCAATCAGCCCCAGCATTTT. It encodes CASLSPRVSNQPQHF.

The gene calls are TRBV7-8 and TRBJ2-5, with D perhaps matching TRBD2 (5 bases). The CDR3 is 13 amino acids. CDR1 SGHVS and CDR2 FQNEAQ come from the germline V gene. Trimming pared 0 bases from V and 4 bases from J, leaving 6 bases between. CDR3 bases: TGTGCCAGCAGCTTAGCGCGGGTAGAGACCCAGTACTTC. Its protein is CASSLARVETQYF.

The chain has TRBV6-1 and TRBJ1-3; D call uncertain. Trimming stripped 1 base from V and 0 bases from J, with 10 bases between. This CDR3 is 16 amino acids long. The germline V gene has CDR1 MNHNS and CDR2 SASEGT. The CDR3 loop is CASSEVGSNSGNTIYF. As DNA, the CDR3 is TGTGCCAGCAGTGAAGTTGGGAGCAACTCTGGAAACACCATATATTTT.

CDR3: CASSLEGYNQPQHF. In nucleotides, the CDR3 is TGTGCCAGCAGTTTAGAAGGGTACAATCAGCCCCAGCATTTT. This chain joins TRBV28 and TRBJ1-5, with D unclear. Germline CDR1 is MDHEN and CDR2 is SYDVKM. The CDR3 extends over 14 amino acids. V shed 2 bases and J shed 3 bases, with 8 bases lying between them.

The chain carries TRBV25-1 and TRBJ2-2; D may be TRBD2 (6 bases). With 3 bases removed from V and 1 base from J, the gap between germline ends came to 9 bases. Germline V gene lookup returns CDR1 MGHDK and CDR2 SYGVNS. The CDR3 runs 15 residues. CDR3 in amino acids: CASSDSRGNTGELFF. The CDR3 DNA sequence: TGTGCCAGCAGTGACTCGCGGGGGAACACCGGGGAGCTGTTTTTT.

V and J are TRBV28 and TRBJ2-7; D may be TRBD2 (5 bases). V was trimmed by 5 bases and J by 0 bases, leaving 11 bases between them. The CDR3 totals 14 residues. In germline, CDR1 is MDHEN, CDR2 SYDVKM. In DNA, the CDR3 is TGTGCCAGCAGTCCGCCGAGGGACTCCTACGAGCAGTACTTC. Its translation is CASSPPRDSYEQYF.

This clone was picked up a small number of times. This chain joins TRBV6-1 and TRBJ1-2; 8 nucleotides line up with TRBD1. With V trimmed by 6 bases and J by 6 bases, 15 bases remained unmatched. This CDR3 comprises 16 residues. Germline-derived CDR1 and CDR2 are MNHNS and SASEGT. CDR3 amino acids: CASSELKDRARDGYTF. The CDR3 DNA sequence: TGTGCCAGCAGCGAACTTAAGGACAGGGCGCGAGATGGCTACACCTTC.

The count of this clone is one. The chain has TRBV6-1 and TRBJ1-1, with unresolved D. Germline V gene lookup returns CDR1 MNHNS and CDR2 SASEGT. Trimming stripped 1 base from V and 1 base from J, with 7 bases between. The CDR3 is 14 residues long. CDR3 bases: TGTGCCAGCAGTGAAGTAGGAGCGAACACTGAAGCTTTCTTT. It translates to CASSEVGANTEAFF.

This chain connects TRBV27 to TRBJ1-1, with 8 positions matching TRBD1. Unmatched junction bases numbered 13, after V lost 8 bases and J lost 11 bases. Looked up from germline, CDR1 is MNHEY and CDR2 is SMNVEV (reference sequence). The CDR3 is made up of 13 amino acids. CDR3 nucleotides: TGTGCCAGCTCAGGACAGGGAGGGAGGAGGGCTTTCTTT. Protein sequence: CASSGQGGRRAFF.

The chain is built from TRBV9 and TRBJ1-1; D uncertain. The germline V gene encodes CDR1 SGDLS and CDR2 YYNGEE. The CDR3 extends over 16 amino acids. V was cut by 4 bases and J by 1 base, with 17 bases left in between. CDR3: CASSLGLGIANTEAFF. Here the CDR3 DNA reads TGTGCCAGCAGCCTCGGATTGGGCATCGCGAACACTGAAGCTTTCTTT.

In this sample, this clone turned up once. V usage is TRBV6-5 and J usage is TRBJ2-7; 7 bases fit TRBD2. Trimming took 5 bases from V and 5 from J; bases not matched to a gene: 3. Germline CDR1 is MNHEY and CDR2 is SVGAGI. The CDR3 is made up of 12 amino acids. The CDR3 loop is CASSSGTDEQYF. Here the CDR3 DNA reads TGTGCCAGCAGTAGCGGGACCGACGAGCAGTACTTC.

This chain uses TRBV10-2 with TRBJ2-7, with D unclear. This CDR3 has 11 residues. The germline V gene encodes CDR1 WSHSY and CDR2 SAAADI. Trimming took 7 bases from V and 4 from J, leaving 8 bases between them. The DNA of the CDR3 is TGCGCCAGCACTAACTCATACGAGCAGTACTTC. Its translation: CASTNSYEQYF.